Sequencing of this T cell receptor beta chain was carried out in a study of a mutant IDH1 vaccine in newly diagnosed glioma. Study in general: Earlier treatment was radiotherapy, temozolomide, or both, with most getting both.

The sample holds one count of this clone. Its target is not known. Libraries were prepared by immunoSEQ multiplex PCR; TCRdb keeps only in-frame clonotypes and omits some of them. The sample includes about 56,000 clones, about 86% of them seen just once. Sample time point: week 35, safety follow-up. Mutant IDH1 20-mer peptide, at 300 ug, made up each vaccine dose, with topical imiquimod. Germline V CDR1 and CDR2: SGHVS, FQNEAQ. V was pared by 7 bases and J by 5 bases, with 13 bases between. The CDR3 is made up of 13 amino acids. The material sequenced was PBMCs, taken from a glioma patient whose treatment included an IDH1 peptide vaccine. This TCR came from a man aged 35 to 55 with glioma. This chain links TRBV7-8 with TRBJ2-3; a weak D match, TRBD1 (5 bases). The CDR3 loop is CASTSSQGDTQYF. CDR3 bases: TGTGCCAGCACCTCCTCCCAGGGAGATACGCAGTATTTT.